The T cell receptor beta chain under discussion was sequenced for a study of T-cell reconstitution after alpha-beta-depleted transplantation in children. Library preparation (for TCRbeta) was performed with unique molecular identifiers. TCRdb recomputed calls from the PCR reads with MiXCR, one row per CDR3 protein. The table shows hundreds of thousands of distinct CDR3 sequences, with around 13% occurring only once. V gave up 1 base and J gave up 5 bases, with 14 bases separating them. The germline CDR1 and CDR2 sequences are MNHEY and SVGAGI. The CDR3 covers 16 residues. The sample holds many counts of this clonotype.

The chain has TRBV6-5 and TRBJ2-2; D gene unclear. The material sequenced was PBMCs, taken before TCRalphabeta/CD19-depleted stem cell transplant. This clonotype was sampled from a girl aged 2 to 9 with congenital amegakaryocytic thrombocytopenia, due to receive a stem cell transplant. The chain's CDR3 is CASSYLGTLGTGELFF. CDR3 nucleotides: TGTGCCAGCAGTTACTTAGGAACATTGGGGACCGGGGAGCTGTTTTTT.